These 25 T cell receptor beta chains share one sample of origin, sequenced in a study of T-cell memory formation after mild COVID-19. In TCRdb, the 5' RACE reads were re-called with MiXCR into one record per CDR3 protein. The sample consists of 300,000 to 350,000 distinct CDR3 sequences, just under 20% of them appearing once. The material sequenced was PBMCs or a T cell subset sorted from them (not recorded which). These receptors originate from a young man who had mild COVID-19 (a few samples of this study predate the infection). Cell type and time point are not known.

This chain joins TRBV2 and TRBJ1-1; 12 nucleotides align to TRBD1. This CDR3 is built from 16 residues. The V and J ends lost 5 bases and 5 bases, in that order; junction bases with no gene match: 9. Per germline, CDR1 SNHLY and CDR2 FYNNEI. The CDR3 here is CASSTPGQGARTEAFF. In DNA form, the CDR3 reads TGTGCCAGCAGTACACCGGGACAGGGGGCCAGGACTGAAGCTTTCTTT.

V and J are TRBV5-5 and TRBJ1-1; 7 bases map to TRBD1. Germline V gives CDR1 SGHKS, CDR2 YYEKEE (reference sequence). There are 14 residues in the CDR3. V shed 4 bases and J 3 bases; nucleotides not matched to a gene: 6. The CDR3 nucleotides read TGTGCCAGCAGCCGGGGAACAGGGGACACTGAAGCTTTCTTT. Encoded protein: CASSRGTGDTEAFF.

This clonotype has a count of ten or more. V and J are TRBV7-2 and TRBJ2-7; D assignment may be TRBD1 or TRBD2 (5 bases each). The V end was cut by 5 bases, the J end by 7 bases, with 15 bases between. The germline V gene encodes CDR1 SGHTA and CDR2 FQGNSA. The CDR3 covers 13 residues. Here the CDR3 reads CASSPGTTREQYV. The DNA for the CDR3 is TGTGCCAGCAGCCCCGGGACCACTCGGGAGCAGTACGTC.

This clonotype appeared a few times. V is TRBV20-1 and J is TRBJ1-1; D call uncertain. Trimming stripped 2 bases from V and 0 bases from J, with 7 bases between. The CDR3 has 13 residues. In germline, CDR1 is DFQATT, CDR2 SNEGSKA (reference sequence). CDR3 DNA: TGCAGTGCTAGAACGGGGATGAACACTGAAGCTTTCTTT. It encodes CSARTGMNTEAFF.

This CDR3 reads CASSRWLESNQPQHF. In nucleotides, the CDR3 is TGTGCCAGTAGTAGATGGCTGGAGAGCAATCAGCCCCAGCATTTT. The V and J genes are TRBV19 and TRBJ1-5; no clear D gene. Germline V gene sequence: CDR1 LNHDA, CDR2 SQIVND (reference sequence). Trimming pared 4 bases from V and 1 base from J, leaving 11 bases between. CDR3 size: 15 residues.

Only a few counts were recorded for this clonotype. This chain uses TRBV29-1 with TRBJ2-3, with D perhaps given as TRBD1 or TRBD2 (5 bases each). Germline V lookup: CDR1 SQVTM, CDR2 ANQGSEA. The CDR3 has 14 residues. The V gene lost 4 bases and the J gene lost 5 bases, with 16 bases spanning the gap. Here the CDR3 DNA reads TGCAGCGTTGGATTCGGGACCGCGCAAGATACGCAGTATTTT. This codes for CSVGFGTAQDTQYF.

This clonotype was recorded a few times. J is TRBJ2-7 and V is TRBV5-1; a possible D gene is TRBD1 (6 bases). Germline values: CDR1 SGHRS, CDR2 YFSETQ. The length of the CDR3 is 14 residues. V was shortened by 0 bases and J by 3 bases, with 10 bases between the two germline ends. The CDR3 sequence: CASSLATGNYEQYF. CDR3 coding DNA: TGCGCCAGCAGCTTGGCGACAGGCAACTACGAGCAGTACTTC.

The chain uses TRBV18 and TRBJ1-1; TRBD1 is a possible D gene (6 bases). Germline CDR1 KGHSH, CDR2 LQKENI. The germline V and J ends were trimmed by 3 bases and 0 bases, with 8 bases remaining between them. The CDR3 has 14 amino acids. The CDR3 protein is CASSPRGLNTEAFF. For the CDR3, the DNA is TGTGCCAGCTCACCTAGGGGGTTGAACACTGAAGCTTTCTTT.

This rearrangement joins TRBV3-1 to TRBJ1-1; 10 bases are a match to TRBD1. CDR1 and CDR2 (germline): LGHDT, YNNKEL (reference sequence). The CDR3 has 16 amino acids. V dropped 4 bases and J dropped 1; count of bases not matched to a gene: 6. The CDR3 protein is CASSRTGGVQNTEAFF. CDR3 in DNA: TGTGCCAGCAGCCGGACAGGGGGGGTTCAGAACACTGAAGCTTTCTTT.

The chain has TRBV2 and TRBJ1-2; 9 bases are shared with TRBD1. From germline, CDR1 is SNHLY and CDR2 FYNNEI. The CDR3 is 14 amino acids. Unmatched junction bases numbered 8, after V lost 10 bases and J lost 2 bases. CDR3 in DNA: TGTGCCATCTATCCGGGACAGGGAAACTATGGCTACACCTTC. As protein: CAIYPGQGNYGYTF.

The rearrangement uses TRBV19 and TRBJ2-7; D may be TRBD1 (5 bases). CDR1 and CDR2 from the germline V gene are LNHDA and SQIVND (reference sequence). Trimming pared 0 bases from V and 2 bases from J, leaving 14 bases between. This CDR3 has 16 amino acids. CDR3 nucleotide sequence: TGTGCCAGTAGTATAGATGTGACAGCAACCACCTACGAGCAGTACTTC. Its protein is CASSIDVTATTYEQYF.

This chain uses TRBV5-5 with TRBJ1-1; D might be TRBD1 (5 bases). V shed 0 bases and J shed 1 base, with 13 bases lying between them. The length of the CDR3 is 16 residues. Germline V gives CDR1 SGHKS, CDR2 YYEKEE (reference sequence). CDR3 sequence (DNA): TGTGCCAGCAGCTTGGCCCGGGACCAACCGAACACTGAAGCTTTCTTT. Protein sequence: CASSLARDQPNTEAFF. Full variable domain (outside the CDR3, taken from reference TRBV5-5 and TRBJ1-1): DAGVTQSPTHLIKTRGQQVTLRCSPISGHKSVSWYQQVLGQGPQFIFQYYEKEERGRGNFPDRFSARQFPNYSSELNVNALLLGDSALYLCASSLARDQPNTEAFFGQGTRLTVV.

This sequence joins TRBV28 and TRBJ2-7; 7 bases fit TRBD2. Looked up from germline, CDR1 is MDHEN and CDR2 is SYDVKM. V dropped 2 bases and J dropped 0; count of bases not matched to a gene: 4. The CDR3 is 15 amino acids. CDR3 nucleotides: TGTGCCAGCAGTTTAGGTCAGCGGGGCTCCTACGAGCAGTACGTC. Translation: CASSLGQRGSYEQYV.

This clonotype was observed a handful of times. The rearrangement uses TRBV28 and TRBJ2-7; 11 nucleotides line up with TRBD1. CDR1 MDHEN and CDR2 SYDVKM come from the germline V gene. This CDR3 has 14 amino acids. V was clipped by 7 bases and J by 2 bases; unmatched bases: 4. The CDR3 coding sequence is TGTGCCAGCAAGGAGGGACAGGGGGCCTACGAGCAGTACGTC. It encodes CASKEGQGAYEQYV.

This clonotype was recorded a few times. The chain has TRBV4-3 and TRBJ2-2; D remains unclear. This CDR3 spans 14 amino acids. V was pared by 0 bases and J by 2 bases, with 4 bases between. Germline V gene data show CDR1 as LGHNA and CDR2 as YSLEER. This CDR3 is CASSQESNTGELFF. Written as DNA, the CDR3 is TGCGCCAGCAGCCAAGAAAGTAACACCGGGGAGCTGTTTTTT.

This clonotype has more than one count but fewer than ten. The genes are TRBV28 and TRBJ1-2; weak D call: TRBD1 (5 bases). Trimming removed 5 bases from V and 2 bases from J, with 9 bases in between. Germline V gene sequence: CDR1 MDHEN, CDR2 SYDVKM. This CDR3 is 13 amino acids long. This CDR3 is CASSRGRNYGYTF. The CDR3 nucleotides read TGTGCCAGCAGTAGGGGACGGAACTATGGCTACACCTTC.

In this sample, this clonotype turned up once. J is TRBJ2-3 and V is TRBV5-1, with D perhaps matching TRBD1 or TRBD2 (7 bases each). The CDR3 extends over 14 amino acids. The V gene lost 4 bases and the J gene lost 8 bases, with 17 bases spanning the gap. The germline V gene has CDR1 SGHRS and CDR2 YFSETQ. CDR3 sequence: CASSPAGGAGTQYF. In nucleotides, the CDR3 is TGCGCCAGCAGCCCCGCAGGGGGGGCCGGTACGCAGTATTTT.

This clonotype came up many times. The rearrangement joins TRBV14 to TRBJ2-3; maybe TRBD1 (6 bases). Germline lookup yields CDR1 SGHDN and CDR2 FVKESK. This CDR3 has 14 amino acids. The V and J ends lost 0 bases and 5 bases respectively, with 9 bases between them. CDR3 sequence (DNA): TGTGCCAGCAGCCAAGACGTACAGGGAGATACGCAGTATTTT. Its protein product is CASSQDVQGDTQYF. Combining the CDR3 with reference TRBV14 and TRBJ2-3 gives the whole variable domain EAGVTQFPSHSVIEKGQTVTLRCDPISGHDNLYWYRRVMGKEIKFLLHFVKESKQDESGMPNNRFLAERTGGTYSTLKVQPAELEDSGVYFCASSQDVQGDTQYFGPGTRLTVL.

This clonotype was picked up a small number of times. The V gene is TRBV5-1, the J gene TRBJ1-1; 8 positions match TRBD1. Germline loops: CDR1 SGHRS, CDR2 YFSETQ. Trimming cost V 4 bases and J 1 base; bases outside gene matches: 3. This CDR3 comprises 14 residues. The CDR3 reads CASSQGQANTEAFF. CDR3 nucleotides: TGCGCCAGCAGCCAGGGACAGGCGAACACTGAAGCTTTCTTT.

The V gene is TRBV11-1, the J gene TRBJ2-2, with D perhaps given as TRBD1 or TRBD2 (6 bases each). Trimming took off 8 bases at V and 7 bases at J, with 14 bases between the two ends. The CDR3 spans 13 residues. Germline lookup yields CDR1 SGHAT and CDR2 FQDESV (reference sequence). CDR3 residues: CASHQGRDGELFF. The CDR3, as DNA: TGTGCCAGCCACCAGGGGCGGGACGGGGAGCTGTTTTTT.

This clonotype was picked up a small number of times. The chain has TRBV7-9 and TRBJ2-5; TRBD1 agrees at 7 bases. V gave up 7 bases and J gave up 6 bases; unmatched junction bases: 11. The CDR3 has 14 amino acids. Germline-derived CDR1 and CDR2 are SEHNR and FQNEAQ (reference sequence). CDR3 region: CASTLIDRVQTQYF. CDR3 nucleotide sequence: TGTGCCAGCACCCTAATAGACAGGGTCCAGACCCAGTACTTC.

The chain links TRBV6-1 to TRBJ1-5; D unclear. V lost 6 bases to trimming and J lost 3 bases, with 18 bases between them. CDR3 length: 16 residues. CDR1 and CDR2 from the germline V gene are MNHNS and SASEGT. CDR3 nucleotides: TGTGCCAGCAGGACTTACGTCGGTCAACACAATCAGCCCCAGCATTTT. Amino acids: CASRTYVGQHNQPQHF.

This clonotype occurred a few times. V gene TRBV20-1 combines with J gene TRBJ2-7; D remains unclear. Germline values: CDR1 DFQATT, CDR2 SNEGSKA (reference sequence). Trimming shortened V by 2 bases and J by 3 bases, and 11 bases separated the two germline ends. The CDR3 has 13 amino acids. CDR3 sequence: CSARKEHFYEQYV. CDR3 sequence (DNA): TGCAGTGCTAGAAAAGAGCATTTCTACGAGCAGTACGTC.

In this sample, this clonotype turned up many times. The chain uses TRBV7-7 and TRBJ2-5; the match to TRBD1 covers 8 bases. Germline CDR1 reads SSHAT; CDR2 reads FNYEAQ (reference sequence). Germline trimming cut 3 bases from V and 4 bases from J; bases unmatched to any gene: 4. This CDR3 spans 14 amino acids. CDR3 residues: CASSLRTGSETQYF. The CDR3, as DNA: TGTGCCAGCAGCTTGCGGACAGGGTCAGAGACCCAGTACTTC.

DNA of the CDR3: TGCGCCAGCAGCTTTCAGGACAGCACAGATACGCAGTATTTT. Its translation is CASSFQDSTDTQYF. The V and J genes are TRBV5-1 and TRBJ2-3; D gene ambiguous. The ends were cut back, 2 bases at V and 0 bases at J, with 7 bases in the middle. CDR1 is SGHRS, CDR2 YFSETQ, per germline. The CDR3 runs to 14 residues.